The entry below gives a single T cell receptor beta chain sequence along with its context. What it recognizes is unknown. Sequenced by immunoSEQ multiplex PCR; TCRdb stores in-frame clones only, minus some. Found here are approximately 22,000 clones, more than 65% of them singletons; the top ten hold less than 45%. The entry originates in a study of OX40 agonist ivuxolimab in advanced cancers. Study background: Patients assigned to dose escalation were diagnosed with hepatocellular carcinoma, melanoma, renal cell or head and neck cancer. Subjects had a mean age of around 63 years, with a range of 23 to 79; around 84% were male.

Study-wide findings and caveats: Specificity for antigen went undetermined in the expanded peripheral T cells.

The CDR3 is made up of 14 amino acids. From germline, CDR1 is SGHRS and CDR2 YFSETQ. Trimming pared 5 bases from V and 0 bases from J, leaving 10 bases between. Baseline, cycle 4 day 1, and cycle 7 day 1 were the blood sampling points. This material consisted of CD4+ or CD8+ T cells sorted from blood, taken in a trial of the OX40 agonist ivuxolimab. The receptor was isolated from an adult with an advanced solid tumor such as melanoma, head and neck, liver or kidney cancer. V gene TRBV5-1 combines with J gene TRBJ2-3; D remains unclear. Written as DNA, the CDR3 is TGCGCCAGCAGTTCCCCTGCTAGCACAGATACGCAGTATTTT. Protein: CASSSPASTDTQYF.